This T cell receptor beta chain was recorded in a study of T cell clones after liver transplantation. Points on this clone: Antigen specificity is unknown.

J gave up 3 bases and V 1 base, and 6 bases lay outside the gene matches. The CDR3 spans 15 residues. Germline values: CDR1 SGDLS, CDR2 YYNGEE. Repertoires were generated with immunoSEQ multiplex PCR, while TCRdb's copy carries only in-frame clones and drops some. The sample holds around 78,000 clones, around four fifths seen once. Study-wide points: Circulating graft-donor-reactive CD4 TCRbeta sequences fell significantly post-transplant in most of the 8 subjects.

The receptor was derived from a human patient who received a liver transplant. Some T cells could come from the graft donor. The sequencing here drew on CD4+ T cells from blood, taken at the 22-month timepoint. The chain carries TRBV9 and TRBJ1-2; 7 nucleotides align to TRBD1. The CDR3 region is CASSVRDRPDYGYTF. The CDR3 nucleotides are TGTGCCAGCAGCGTAAGGGACAGACCCGACTATGGCTACACCTTC. Looking up the rest from reference TRBV9 and TRBJ1-2 gives the full variable domain: DSGVTQTPKHLITATGQRVTLRCSPRSGDLSVYWYQQSLDQGLQFLIQYYNGEERAKGNILERFSAQQFPDLHSELNLSSLELGDSALYFCASSVRDRPDYGYTFGSGTRLTVV.